This T cell receptor (beta chain) was sequenced in a study of patients and donors after allogeneic stem cell transplantation (dated by TCRdb to 2020 to 2021). CDR1 and CDR2, per the germline V gene, are MGHRA and YSYEKL. Inclusive of the bounding cysteine and phenylalanine, the CDR3 is 14 residues long. Only the CDR3 DNA is retained, 42 bases long and in frame from the first base. V was cut back by 0 bases and J by 5 bases, leaving a gap of 10 bases between them. Library preparation employed RT-PCR. Sequenced using a NextSeq 550. The public reads were quality trimmed at Q25 with fastp and then assembled into clones with MiXCR by TCRdb, keeping productive beta chains. Rows matching on CDR3 protein sequence are summarized as one entry with the most common DNA and genes. The sample contains more than 150,000 distinct CDR3 sequences, 35% to 50% of them found a single time. The top ten clonotypes cover approximately 32% of the sample.

Turning to this clonotype: The specificity of this receptor is unknown. The sample holds no much larger clone one base away, and base qualities are not on file.

The sample consisted of blood, either unsorted or a sorted T cell fraction (not recorded which). The source of this sequence is a human donor who was either an allogeneic HSCT recipient or a stem cell or donor lymphocyte infusion donor (not recorded which). It is not recorded whose cells these are; they may come from a transplant donor. Rearrangement joined TRBV4-1 to TRBJ1-1; tentative D gene TRBD1, with 6 bases matching. The CDR3 in this case is CASSQESQGTEAFF. At the DNA level, the sequence is TGCGCCAGCAGCCAAGAGTCCCAGGGGACTGAAGCTTTCTTT.